A single T cell receptor (beta chain) is shown here with its context. What antigen it recognizes has not been identified. No base-level quality is on record; no much larger clone is a single base apart. In the germline V gene, CDR1 corresponds to MDHEN and CDR2 to SYDVKM. The CDR3, cysteine through phenylalanine, is 14 amino acids long. Only the CDR3 DNA stays, 42 bases, in frame from base 1. Clipping removes 7 bases from V and 7 bases from J, with 8 as the unmatched junction base count. Library preparation was by the immunoSEQ multiplex PCR assay. For the multiplex PCR, a mixture combining 60 forward primers for TCR Vbeta segments and 13 reverse primers for TCR Jbeta segments was used. The CDR3 region of rearranged TCR beta genes was amplified from genomic DNA with a multiplex PCR assay. The Illumina HiSeq System was used to sequence the amplified TCR beta libraries as 87-base-pair reads. The study's own analysis went as follows. A later analysis counted about 82 million unique TCR beta chains across the 500 to 850 repertoires, and roughly 9.9 million of these chains were shared by at least two donors. Raw reads were error-corrected and collapsed into unique sequences with a nearest-neighbor algorithm that merged closely related sequences to remove PCR and sequencing errors. V, D and J gene segments were assigned by aligning CDR3 sequences to IMGT reference sequences. Each retained sequence needed at least a six-nucleotide match to both a V gene segment and a J gene segment. Rearrangements were classified as productive when the CDR3 lacked stop codons and remained in frame with V and J, and all other rearrangements were classified as non-productive. CDR3 was defined according to IMGT convention as the region running from the second conserved V-encoded cysteine to the conserved J-encoded phenylalanine. In an earlier analysis of approximately 590 of the donors, sequences lacking an unambiguous match to a single V gene segment were excluded. An earlier analysis of approximately 590 of the donors classified V segments as functional when productive rearrangements were above 56.7% and as segregating when the standard deviation between donors was above 5%. A statistical classification framework was built to diagnose cytomegalovirus status from the catalog of TCR beta chain sequences. V and J gene assignment, in a later analysis, came from comparing TCR nucleotide sequences with IMGT/GENE-DB human TR gene sequences. Using the TCRdist pipeline, a later analysis assigned CDR3 sequences along with most-parsimonious VDJ recombination scenarios. In a later analysis, each TCR beta chain was defined by its CDR3 amino acid sequence together with its V-gene family, and reads lacking a unique V-gene family were excluded. A later analysis removed 500 to 650 highly shared, low-generation-probability nucleotide sequences to deal with suspected cross-contamination and a sequencing artifact. A later analysis calculated a clonal expansion index for each public chain from normalized within-repertoire ranks of inferred template counts. In a later analysis, generation probabilities were computed with a VDJ recombination model fitted to out-of-frame rearrangements, and the resulting probabilities were checked against IGoR. In a later analysis, TCR-TCR, TCR-HLA and TCR-CMV co-occurrence was scored with hypergeometric tests, and a repertoire-size bias correction was applied to TCR pairs. A later analysis estimated false discovery rates by permuting HLA or CMV assignments 20 times. In a later analysis, co-occurring TCRs were grouped with DBSCAN, and TCRdist sequence similarity was added when clustering was performed within HLA-allele-positive subsets. Repertoires with fewer than 30,000 or more than 120,000 public chains were left out of co-occurrence clustering, as were a handful of repertoires with anomalous nucleotide sharing. TCRdb obtained this table from immuneACCESS and retained in-frame rearrangements with V and J assigned. These tables miss some clones; where compared with another copy, unresolved V genes account for less than half of the shortfall, and the remainder is unexplained. D and trimming come from the DNA, and the V and J calls and clone size come from that table. This sample gives 130,000 to 150,000 clones in total; about 80% of them show up just once. In total, the top ten clones hold approximately 1.3% of the sample.

The data were obtained in a study of cytomegalovirus exposure and HLA in healthy donors listed by TCRdb under 2017. In the study overall: An earlier analysis of some 600 of the donors reported 276 Gb of sequence data and about 120 million unique TCR beta sequences obtained from some 200 million T cells. An early release covering about 600 HLA-typed donors comprised about 320 gigabases of sequencing data and about 90 million unique TCR sequences. Of the approximately 400 genotyped donors, around 81% fell in the genetic ancestry cluster associated with self-reported Caucasian donors. The aim of the study was to test whether cataloging public T cell receptors could identify signatures of past pathogen exposure. Using immunosequencing, the study profiled T cell repertoires from 500 to 800 subjects and related those repertoires to cytomegalovirus serostatus. A separate validation cohort of 90 to 150 different subjects was used in addition to the roughly 670-subject first cohort. To predict cytomegalovirus infection status, the study combined high-throughput TCR immunosequencing, statistical association of individual TCRs with disease status, and machine learning. To study patterns of TCR occurrence, a later analysis re-analyzed previously published TCR beta repertoires from under 750 donors and added high-resolution HLA genotyping. Rather than drawing on any new phenotypic data, the later analysis identified candidate immune exposures from TCR beta sequences and the way those sequences occurred across donors. An earlier analysis of some 500 of the donors used high-throughput TCR beta sequencing to judge whether each TCR beta V gene segment behaved as functional or pseudogenic. Donor age, sex, ethnicity and CMV serostatus were compiled together with the repertoire data. Genome-wide SNP genotypes for about 55% of the roughly 670 donors were used in a later genetic analysis, which treated that subset as a discovery cohort. All discovery cohort repertoires had been generated on a single sequencing platform. Class I and class II HLA loci were covered by the typing at four-digit resolution. The number of donors typed differed by locus, with roughly 629-640 for A, B, C, DRB1 and DQB1, over 500 for DQA1, 600 to 610 for DPA1, and under 490 for DPB1. Because of strong linkage in the cohort, five DR-DQ haplotypes were treated as single units for association and clustering. Among a few hundred genotyped donors of the cohort, an average of around 240,000 unique TCR beta nucleotide sequences were sequenced per donor, roughly 18% of them non-productive.

The cohort was made up of roughly 670 healthy bone marrow donors. At the time of sampling, all cohort members were nominally healthy, though unrecorded immune exposures were likely present. The donor was CMV seropositive and was included in the group of 270 or so seropositive cohort members. A peripheral blood sample was provided by each donor, and peripheral blood mononuclear cells were used for TCR beta sequencing. Genomic DNA was extracted from the blood cell samples with the Qiagen DNeasy Blood Extraction Kit. Results the study describes overall, beyond this receptor: According to a later analysis, TCR association rates differed among HLA loci, with DRB1 alleles showing the most associated TCRs and HLA-C alleles showing the fewest. In this cohort, only TCR beta chains were sequenced, and detectable features were limited by the absence of alpha or paired-chain data. CMV serostatus was the only immune exposure information available for the cohort. In a later analysis, most CMV-associated TCR beta chains were found to appear HLA-restricted, with HLA associations seemingly driven largely by CMV exposure. Because HLA typing was unavailable for some donors at each locus, only the typed subset was used in association tests. Some IMGT-functional V segments, including TRBV6-2 and TRBV6-3, could not be distinguished by the 87-base-pair reads and were therefore excluded. The earlier analysis of approximately 560 of the donors excluded about 16 rarely observed V segments, including chromosome 9 orphons, because counts were too low. A cluster of highly shared sequence variants was judged likely to be a technical artifact of the sequencing pipeline. An earlier analysis of approximately 540 of the donors showed that most TCR beta V segments appeared in productive rearrangements either about 90% or about 30% of the time, which broadly matched IMGT annotations. Three of the identified cytomegalovirus-associated TCR beta chains were confirmed in vitro to be specific for cytomegalovirus antigens. Cytomegalovirus status was reported to be diagnosed by the classifier with high specificity and sensitivity in both the original and validation cohorts. When HLA alleles, especially DR and DQ, strongly co-occurred, attributing TCR associations to individual alleles was difficult. A further reported finding was that TCR beta sequences accurately predicted the HLA-A and HLA-B alleles for most subjects in the first cohort. In a later analysis, some 18,000 TCR beta sequences were associated with specific HLA alleles at a false discovery rate of 0.05. Linkage disequilibrium might explain the correlated functional status among segregating V segments, but an unknown experimental factor could not be excluded. Sequencing depth was assumed to be roughly uniform across donors in the presence/absence analyses, though that assumption may not hold. The study gave a list of roughly 150 TCR beta chains associated with cytomegalovirus. According to a later analysis, parvovirus B19, influenza, CMV and Epstein-Barr virus appeared linked to several top co-occurrence clusters. In a later genetic analysis, fewer N-insertions in productive TCRs were reported among donors in an Asian-associated ancestry cluster than the roughly 640-donor mean. In a later analysis, HLA-associated TCR beta chains were found to be more clonally expanded and to have lower generation probabilities than equally common non-associated chains. While some public TCRs were present in many individuals, most TCR sequences turned up only very rarely across donors. V-gene and J-gene trimming of TCR beta chains was associated with a missense DCLRE1C variant in a later genetic analysis, and the association was replicated in an independent cohort. The authors suggested that the approach could potentially be generalized to other disease states and immunological phenotypes.

This receptor was identified in a male donor in good health and CMV-seropositive. The sample consisted of PBMCs. The chain was built from TRBV28 and TRBJ2-7; TRBD2 fits 12 bases in the junction. Here is the DNA: TGTGCCAGCACTCTAGCGGGAGGGCCAGGGGAGCAGTACTTC. The encoded protein is CASTLAGGPGEQYF. The full variable domain, with segments outside the CDR3 supplied by the reference TRBV28 and TRBJ2-7 proteins, appears as DVKVTQSSRYLVKRTGEKVFLECVQDMDHENMFWYRQDPGLGLRLIYFSYDVKMKEKGDIPEGYSVSREKKERFSLILESASTNQTSMYLCASTLAGGPGEQYFGPGTRLTVT.